The next 16 T cell receptor beta chains were all read from a single sample in a study of cytomegalovirus exposure and HLA in healthy donors. TCRdb's table, derived via immunoSEQ multiplex PCR, lists solely in-frame clones and lacks some. Here the sample spans fewer than 250,000 clones, roughly 83% being singletons. Material for sequencing was PBMCs. The receptors derive from a woman aged 18 to 35 in good health and CMV-seronegative.

V usage is TRBV9 and J usage is TRBJ2-1; 7 nucleotides align to TRBD2. Unmatched junction bases numbered 10, after V lost 5 bases and J lost 5 bases. The germline gives CDR1 SGDLS, CDR2 YYNGEE. The CDR3 length is 15 residues. This CDR3 is CASRPAGVSDNEQFF. CDR3 in DNA: TGTGCCAGCAGACCGGCGGGAGTATCCGACAATGAGCAGTTCTTC.

The chain carries TRBV7-9 and TRBJ2-5; 10 nucleotides line up with TRBD2. The germline gives CDR1 SEHNR, CDR2 FQNEAQ (reference sequence). The CDR3 runs to 17 residues. The J segment lost 5 bases and the V segment lost 5 bases, leaving 14 bases of the junction unmatched. The CDR3 bases are TGTGCCAGCAGCCTCCGAGTTAGCGGGGGGATAACCGAGACCCAGTACTTC. The encoded protein is CASSLRVSGGITETQYF.

The chain couples TRBV30 to TRBJ2-5; 8 positions match TRBD1. Germline CDR1 and CDR2: GTSNPN and SVGIG (reference sequence). The V gene end was trimmed by 3 bases and the J gene end by 5 bases; junction bases not matched to a gene: 11. The CDR3 is 15 amino acids. Here the CDR3 DNA reads TGTGCCTGGAGCCGGACAGGGAAGGGGCGGGAGACCCAGTACTTC. It encodes CAWSRTGKGRETQYF.

The J gene is TRBJ2-7, the V gene TRBV20-1; D remains ambiguous. This CDR3 region has 10 residues. Trimming took off 3 bases at V and 5 bases at J, with 5 bases between the two ends. Germline V lookup: CDR1 DFQATT, CDR2 SNEGSKA (reference sequence). The CDR3 here is CSASDNEQYF. CDR3 in DNA: TGCAGTGCTAGTGACAACGAGCAGTACTTC.

This rearrangement joins TRBV10-1 to TRBJ2-3; 8 bases agree with TRBD2. The ends lost 0 bases at V and 3 bases at J; junction bases unmatched: 2. The V gene's germline CDR1 is WNHNN and CDR2 SYGVQD (reference sequence). CDR3 size: 15 residues. CDR3 region: CASSESSGGTDTQYF. CDR3 DNA: TGCGCCAGCAGTGAGTCGAGCGGGGGTACAGATACGCAGTATTTT.

The rearrangement links TRBV6-6 to TRBJ2-1; D is possibly TRBD2 (6 bases). Germline CDR1 is MNHNY and CDR2 is SVGAGI (reference sequence). The CDR3 covers 14 residues. V lost 6 bases and J 4 bases, leaving 13 bases between the germline ends. CDR3 in amino acids: CASSSGTLYNEQFF. In DNA, the CDR3 is TGTGCCAGCAGCTCCGGGACTTTATACAATGAGCAGTTCTTC.

This clone showed up just once. The genes are TRBV5-1 and TRBJ1-1, with a possible D match to TRBD1 (6 bases). Germline V lookup: CDR1 SGHRS, CDR2 YFSETQ. Trimming removed 2 bases from V and 2 bases from J, with 13 bases in between. The CDR3 extends over 15 amino acids. The CDR3 DNA is TGCGCCAGCAGCTTCTACGGGACATATAACACTGAAGCTTTCTTT. This translates into CASSFYGTYNTEAFF.

The genes are TRBV6-6 and TRBJ2-7; TRBD1 matches at 7 bases. The germline V gene has CDR1 MNHNY and CDR2 SVGAGI (reference sequence). With V trimmed by 2 bases and J by 4 bases, 8 bases remained unmatched. The CDR3 extends over 15 amino acids. CDR3 amino acids: CASSYAQGVGYEQYF. The CDR3 nucleotides are TGTGCCAGCAGTTACGCGCAGGGGGTGGGGTACGAGCAGTACTTC.

This rearrangement joins TRBV18 to TRBJ1-1; TRBD1 matches at 7 bases. After removal of 3 bases from V and 8 bases from J, the junction contained 6 bases not matched to a gene. From germline, CDR1 is KGHSH and CDR2 LQKENI. The CDR3 has 13 residues. The CDR3 region is CASSPGQEREAFF. As DNA, the CDR3 is TGTGCCAGCTCACCCGGACAGGAGCGAGAAGCTTTCTTT.

This chain joins TRBV7-8 and TRBJ1-4; TRBD1 aligns across 10 bases. V lost 3 bases and J lost 2; bases outside the gene matches: 6. Germline V CDR1 and CDR2: SGHVS, FQNEAQ. The CDR3 length is 17 residues. This chain's CDR3 is CASSFGQGVRTNEKLFF. The CDR3 coding sequence is TGTGCCAGCAGCTTCGGACAGGGGGTACGCACTAATGAAAAACTGTTTTTT.

The V and J genes are TRBV10-3 and TRBJ2-1; no clear D gene. Germline CDR1 ENHRY, CDR2 SYGVKD. Trimming took 10 bases from V and 7 from J, leaving 11 bases between them. The CDR3 has 11 amino acids. This chain's CDR3 is CATEYVNEQFF. The CDR3 DNA is TGTGCCACCGAGTATGTAAATGAGCAGTTCTTC.

This clone was seen more than once but under ten times. V is TRBV29-1 and J is TRBJ1-2; D unclear. CDR3 length equals 11 residues. V was cut by 6 bases and J by 8 bases, with 13 bases left in between. From germline, CDR1 is SQVTM and CDR2 ANQGSEA. The CDR3 DNA sequence: TGCAGCGTCCGAGGCGAGGAGGGCTACACCTTC. Translation gives CSVRGEEGYTF.

This chain connects TRBV4-1 to TRBJ2-5, with TRBD1 matching over 10 bases. The CDR3 runs 19 residues. V gave up 2 bases and J gave up 0 bases; unmatched junction bases: 12. Per the germline V gene, CDR1 is MGHRA and CDR2 is YSYEKL. The CDR3 sequence: CASSQQPGQGIPNQETQYF. The CDR3 bases are TGCGCCAGCAGCCAACAACCGGGACAGGGGATACCTAACCAAGAGACCCAGTACTTC.

This clone turned up a few times. The rearrangement joins TRBV7-9 to TRBJ2-7; D is ambiguous. CDR1 is SEHNR, CDR2 FQNEAQ, per germline (reference sequence). This CDR3 spans 13 amino acids. V shed 3 bases and J shed 0 bases, with 6 bases lying between them. The CDR3 region is CASSFPGSYEQYF. CDR3 nucleotide sequence: TGTGCCAGCAGCTTTCCCGGCTCCTACGAGCAGTACTTC.

V is TRBV11-2 and J is TRBJ1-2; 10 nucleotides match TRBD1. V shed 5 bases and J 2 bases; nucleotides not matched to a gene: 2. This CDR3 comprises 14 residues. Per the germline V gene, CDR1 is SGHAT and CDR2 is FQNNGV. The chain's CDR3 is CASSTTGGNYGYTF. CDR3 bases: TGTGCCAGCAGCACGACAGGGGGCAACTATGGCTACACCTTC.

This clone was detected only a few times. This chain connects TRBV2 to TRBJ1-2, with D possibly TRBD1 on 6 matching bases. V lost 3 bases and J lost 4, with 12 bases in between. CDR1 is SNHLY, CDR2 FYNNEI, per germline. CDR3 size: 14 residues. The CDR3 region is CASSDLGTTYGYTF. In DNA form, the CDR3 reads TGTGCCAGCAGTGATCTGGGGACAACCTATGGCTACACCTTC.